This T cell receptor (beta chain) originates from a study of blood T cell repertoires in COVID-19. Measured with immunoSEQ multiplex PCR; TCRdb has only the in-frame clones, and not every one. The data contain approximately 260,000 clones, more than 65% of them singletons. The V gene's germline CDR1 is SGDLS and CDR2 YYNGEE. The V gene lost 0 bases and the J gene lost 2 bases, with 12 bases spanning the gap. The length of the CDR3 is 15 residues. The participants were between roughly 18 and 100 years old and came from under 25 US areas. For recovered donors of Cohort 3, there were two negative PCRs, clearance, or symptom resolution.

The chain is built from TRBV9 and TRBJ2-7; D is perhaps TRBD2 (6 bases). The clonotype was recovered from a man aged 50 or older who had recovered from COVID-19. Sample: PBMCs or T cells enriched from blood (not recorded which). DNA for the CDR3: TGTGCCAGCAGCGTAGGTAGCGGCGTAACCTACGAGCAGTACTTC. It encodes CASSVGSGVTYEQYF.